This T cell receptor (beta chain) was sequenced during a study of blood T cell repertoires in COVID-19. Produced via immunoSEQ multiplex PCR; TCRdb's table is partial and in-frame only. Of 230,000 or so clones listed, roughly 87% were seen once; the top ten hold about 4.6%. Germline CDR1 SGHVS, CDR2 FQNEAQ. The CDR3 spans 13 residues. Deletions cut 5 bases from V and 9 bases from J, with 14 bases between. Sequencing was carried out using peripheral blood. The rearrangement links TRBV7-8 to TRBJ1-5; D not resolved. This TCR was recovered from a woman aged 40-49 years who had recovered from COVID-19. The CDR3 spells CASSLQEFLPQHF. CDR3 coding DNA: TGTGCCAGCAGCCTCCAGGAATTCCTGCCCCAGCATTTT.